This is a list of T cell receptor beta chains from one sample in a study of T-cell memory formation after mild COVID-19. TCRdb reprocessed the 5' RACE reads with MiXCR, giving one entry per CDR3 protein. The table lists tens of thousands of distinct CDR3 sequences, about 6.1% of them singletons. The material sequenced was PBMCs or a T cell subset sorted from them (not recorded which). These receptors all come from an adult who had mild COVID-19 (a few samples of this study predate the infection). Cell type and time point are not known. The CDR3 runs from the conserved cysteine through the conserved F or W. The D gene is left open where the match is weak. Clone size is given for some rows only: seen once, a few or many times, or a class if the clone is expanded.

clone_size: -; j_call: TRBJ1-1; v_call: TRBV20-1; d_call: -; cdr3_nt: TGCAGTGCTAGAAGGGGCCCGAGGGCTGAAGCTTTCTTT; cdr3_aa: CSARRGPRAEAFF
clone_size: many; j_call: TRBJ2-3; v_call: TRBV4-3; d_call: TRBD2; cdr3_nt: TGCGCCAGCAGCCAAGAGGGAGGGAGGGCGACAGATACGCAGTATTTT; cdr3_aa: CASSQEGGRATDTQYF
clone_size: -; j_call: TRBJ2-3; v_call: TRBV7-2; d_call: -; cdr3_nt: TGTGCCAGCAGCACTCAGGCGGGCACTAGCACAGATACGCAGTATTTT; cdr3_aa: CASSTQAGTSTDTQYF
clone_size: -; j_call: TRBJ1-5; v_call: TRBV7-2; d_call: TRBD1; cdr3_nt: TGTGCCAGCAGCTCCACAACCTATACAGGGGGGAGCAATCAGCCCCAGCATTTT; cdr3_aa: CASSSTTYTGGSNQPQHF
clone_size: few; j_call: TRBJ1-1; v_call: TRBV7-2; d_call: -; cdr3_nt: TGTGCCAGCAGCCGCACGGGGGGGATGGGGACTGAAGCTTTCTTT; cdr3_aa: CASSRTGGMGTEAFF
clone_size: -; j_call: TRBJ2-7; v_call: TRBV15; d_call: -; cdr3_nt: TGTGCCACCAGCAGAGATCCGGCAGGCCGCGGGCAGTACTTC; cdr3_aa: CATSRDPAGRGQYF
clone_size: many; j_call: TRBJ2-7; v_call: TRBV5-1; d_call: TRBD1; cdr3_nt: TGCGCCAGCAGCTTACCGGGACAGGCGAGGGAGCAGTACTTC; cdr3_aa: CASSLPGQAREQYF
clone_size: -; j_call: TRBJ2-3; v_call: TRBV20-1; d_call: -; cdr3_nt: TGCAGTGCTAGAGTTACAGCGGGCCTAGGGCAGTATTTT; cdr3_aa: CSARVTAGLGQYF
clone_size: -; j_call: TRBJ2-7; v_call: TRBV29-1; d_call: TRBD2; cdr3_nt: TGCAGCGTGGTGGGGGTTAGCGGGAGGGCCTGGCAGTACTTC; cdr3_aa: CSVVGVSGRAWQYF
clone_size: -; j_call: TRBJ1-1; v_call: TRBV5-1; d_call: -; cdr3_nt: TGCGCCAGCAGCTTGACACAGCTGAACACTGAAGCTTTCTTT; cdr3_aa: CASSLTQLNTEAFF
clone_size: -; j_call: TRBJ1-4; v_call: TRBV2; d_call: -; cdr3_nt: TGTGCCAGCTTGCGGGGTACCGGGGAAAAACTGTTTTTT; cdr3_aa: CASLRGTGEKLFF
clone_size: medium-sized; j_call: TRBJ2-7; v_call: TRBV6-5; d_call: TRBD2; cdr3_nt: TGTGCCAGCAGGGAGACTAGCGGGAGTTCTCCCCAGTACTTC; cdr3_aa: CASRETSGSSPQYF
clone_size: -; j_call: TRBJ1-3; v_call: TRBV12-3/TRBV12-4; d_call: -; cdr3_nt: TGTGCCAGCAGTTTAGGTGGCAGAAACACCATATATTTT; cdr3_aa: CASSLGGRNTIYF
clone_size: many; j_call: TRBJ2-1; v_call: TRBV20-1; d_call: TRBD2; cdr3_nt: TGCAGTGCCCACAGCCACGGGACATCTTCTAGCGGGAAGTACAATGAGCAGTTCTTC; cdr3_aa: CSAHSHGTSSSGKYNEQFF
clone_size: many; j_call: TRBJ2-7; v_call: TRBV5-1; d_call: TRBD2; cdr3_nt: TGCGCCAGCAGCTTCACAGCGGGGTCCTACGAGCAGTACTTC; cdr3_aa: CASSFTAGSYEQYF